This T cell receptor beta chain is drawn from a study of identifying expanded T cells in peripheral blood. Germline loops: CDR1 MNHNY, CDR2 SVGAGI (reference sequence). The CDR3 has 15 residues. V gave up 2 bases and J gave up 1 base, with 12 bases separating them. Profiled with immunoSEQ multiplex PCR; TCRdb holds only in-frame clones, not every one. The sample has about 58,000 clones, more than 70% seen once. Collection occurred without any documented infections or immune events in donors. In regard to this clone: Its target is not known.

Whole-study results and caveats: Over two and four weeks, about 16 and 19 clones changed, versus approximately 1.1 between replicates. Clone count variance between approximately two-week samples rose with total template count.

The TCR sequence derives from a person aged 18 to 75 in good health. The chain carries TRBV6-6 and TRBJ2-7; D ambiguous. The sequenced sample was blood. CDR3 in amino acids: CASSYNPRLSYEQYF. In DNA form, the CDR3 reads TGTGCCAGCAGTTACAACCCCCGACTTTCCTACGAGCAGTACTTC.